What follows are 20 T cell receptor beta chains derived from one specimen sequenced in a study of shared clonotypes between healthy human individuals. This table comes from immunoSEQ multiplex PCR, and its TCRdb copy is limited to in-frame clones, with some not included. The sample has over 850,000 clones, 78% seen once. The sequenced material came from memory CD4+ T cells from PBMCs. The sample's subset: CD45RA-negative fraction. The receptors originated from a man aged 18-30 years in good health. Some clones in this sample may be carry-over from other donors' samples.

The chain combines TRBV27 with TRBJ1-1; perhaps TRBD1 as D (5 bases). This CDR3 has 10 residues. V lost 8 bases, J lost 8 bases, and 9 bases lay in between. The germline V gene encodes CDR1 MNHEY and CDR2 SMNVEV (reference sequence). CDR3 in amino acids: CASPKGEAFF. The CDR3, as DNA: TGTGCCAGCCCCAAGGGGGAAGCTTTCTTT.

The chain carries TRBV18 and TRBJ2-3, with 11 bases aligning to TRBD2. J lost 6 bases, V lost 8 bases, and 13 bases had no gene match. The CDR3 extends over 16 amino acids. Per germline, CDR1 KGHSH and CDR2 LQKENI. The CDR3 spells CASPAGVAGGMDTQYF. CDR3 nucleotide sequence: TGTGCCAGCCCCGCCGGAGTAGCGGGAGGGATGGATACGCAGTATTTT.

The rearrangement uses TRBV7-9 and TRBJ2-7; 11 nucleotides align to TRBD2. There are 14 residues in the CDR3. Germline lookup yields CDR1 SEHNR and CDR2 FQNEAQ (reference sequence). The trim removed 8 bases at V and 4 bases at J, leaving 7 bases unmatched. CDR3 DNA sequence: TGTGCCAGCGGCCCGGGACTAGCGGAATACGAGCAGTACTTC. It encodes CASGPGLAEYEQYF.

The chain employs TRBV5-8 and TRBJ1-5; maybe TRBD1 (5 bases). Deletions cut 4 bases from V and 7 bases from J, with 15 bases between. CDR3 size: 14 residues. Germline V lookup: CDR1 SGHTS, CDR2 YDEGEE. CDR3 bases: TGTGCCAGCAGCCGGGGGGGGTTCCCGCAGCCCCAGCATTTT. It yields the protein CASSRGGFPQPQHF.

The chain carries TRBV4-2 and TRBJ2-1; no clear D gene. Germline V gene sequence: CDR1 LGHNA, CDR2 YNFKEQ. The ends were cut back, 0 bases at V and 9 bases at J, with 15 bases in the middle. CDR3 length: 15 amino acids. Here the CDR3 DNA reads TGTGCCAGCAGCCAAGATTCTATCTCTCCTACTGAGCAGTTCTTC. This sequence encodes CASSQDSISPTEQFF.

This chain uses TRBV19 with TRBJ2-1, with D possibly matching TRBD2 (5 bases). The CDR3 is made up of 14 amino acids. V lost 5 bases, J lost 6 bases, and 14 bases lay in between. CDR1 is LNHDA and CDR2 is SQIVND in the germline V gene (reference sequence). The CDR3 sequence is CASSGRAWGNEQFF. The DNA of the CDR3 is TGTGCCAGTAGTGGGCGGGCCTGGGGCAATGAGCAGTTCTTC.

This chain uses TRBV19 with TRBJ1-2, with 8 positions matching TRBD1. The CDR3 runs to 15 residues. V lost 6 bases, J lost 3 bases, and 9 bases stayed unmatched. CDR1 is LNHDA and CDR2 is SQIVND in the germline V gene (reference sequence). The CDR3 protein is CASSTGQGEYYGYTF. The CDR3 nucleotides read TGTGCCAGTAGCACCGGACAGGGTGAATACTATGGCTACACCTTC.

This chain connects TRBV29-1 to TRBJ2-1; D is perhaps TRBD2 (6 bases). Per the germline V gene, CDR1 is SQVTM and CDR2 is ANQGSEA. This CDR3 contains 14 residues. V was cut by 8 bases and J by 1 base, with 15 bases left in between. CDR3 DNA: TGCAGCATCAGGAGGGGTTTTTCCTACAATGAGCAGTTCTTC. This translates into CSIRRGFSYNEQFF.

Here the CDR3 reads CASSIPRRQGRFGGYTF. CDR3 nucleotide sequence: TGTGCCAGTAGTATACCACGCCGACAGGGAAGATTCGGCGGCTACACCTTC. The chain combines TRBV19 with TRBJ1-2; 7 bases align to TRBD1. Unmatched junction bases numbered 17, after V lost 2 bases and J lost 8 bases. Germline V CDR1 and CDR2: LNHDA, SQIVND (reference sequence). The CDR3 has 17 residues.

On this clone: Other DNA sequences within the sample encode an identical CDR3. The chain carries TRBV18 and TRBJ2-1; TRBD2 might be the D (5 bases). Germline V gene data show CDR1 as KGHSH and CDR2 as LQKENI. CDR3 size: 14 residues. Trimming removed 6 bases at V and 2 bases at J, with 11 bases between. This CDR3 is CASSPTRTYNEQFF. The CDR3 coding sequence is TGTGCCAGCTCCCCTACTAGGACCTACAATGAGCAGTTCTTC.

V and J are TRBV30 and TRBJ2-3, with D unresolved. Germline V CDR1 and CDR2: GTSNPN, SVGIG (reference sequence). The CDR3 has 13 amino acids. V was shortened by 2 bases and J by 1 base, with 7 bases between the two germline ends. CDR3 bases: TGTGCCTGGAGTCGGCCCCGCACAGATACGCAGTATTTT. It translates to CAWSRPRTDTQYF.

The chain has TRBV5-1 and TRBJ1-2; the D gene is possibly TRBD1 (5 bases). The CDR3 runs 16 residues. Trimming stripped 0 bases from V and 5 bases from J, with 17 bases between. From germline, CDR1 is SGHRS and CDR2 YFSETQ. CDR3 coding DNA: TGCGCCAGCAGCTTGGCCAGGGCCGGATCCAAGTATGGCTACACCTTC. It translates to CASSLARAGSKYGYTF.

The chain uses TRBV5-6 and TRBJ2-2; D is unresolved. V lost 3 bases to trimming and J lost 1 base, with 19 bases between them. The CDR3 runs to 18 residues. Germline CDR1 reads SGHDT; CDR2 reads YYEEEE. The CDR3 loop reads CASSSLRARQVNTGELFF. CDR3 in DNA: TGTGCCAGCAGCTCGCTAAGGGCGAGGCAGGTGAACACCGGGGAGCTGTTTTTT.

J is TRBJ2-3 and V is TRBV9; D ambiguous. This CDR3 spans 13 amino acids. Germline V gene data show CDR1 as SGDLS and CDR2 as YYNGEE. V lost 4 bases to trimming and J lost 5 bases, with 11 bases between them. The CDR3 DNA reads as TGTGCCAGCAGCTCTCGGCTCGGAGATACGCAGTATTTT. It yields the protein CASSSRLGDTQYF.

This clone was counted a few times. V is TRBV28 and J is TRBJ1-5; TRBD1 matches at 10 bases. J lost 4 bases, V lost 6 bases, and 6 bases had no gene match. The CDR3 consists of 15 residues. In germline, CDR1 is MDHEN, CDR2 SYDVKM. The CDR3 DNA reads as TGTGCCAGCAGGCCGACGGGACAGGGGAATCAGCCCCAGCATTTT. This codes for CASRPTGQGNQPQHF.

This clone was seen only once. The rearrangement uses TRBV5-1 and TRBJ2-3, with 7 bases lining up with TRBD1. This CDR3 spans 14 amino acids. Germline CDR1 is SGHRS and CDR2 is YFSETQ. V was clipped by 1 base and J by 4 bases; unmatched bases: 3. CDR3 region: CASSLQGGSDTQYF. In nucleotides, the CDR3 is TGCGCCAGCAGCTTGCAAGGGGGCTCAGATACGCAGTATTTT.

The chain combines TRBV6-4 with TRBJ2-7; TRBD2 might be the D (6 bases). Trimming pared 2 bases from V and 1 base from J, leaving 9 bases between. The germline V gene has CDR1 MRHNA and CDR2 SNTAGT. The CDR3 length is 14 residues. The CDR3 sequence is CASSDGRYSYEQYF. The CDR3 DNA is TGTGCCAGCAGTGACGGGAGGTATTCCTACGAGCAGTACTTC.

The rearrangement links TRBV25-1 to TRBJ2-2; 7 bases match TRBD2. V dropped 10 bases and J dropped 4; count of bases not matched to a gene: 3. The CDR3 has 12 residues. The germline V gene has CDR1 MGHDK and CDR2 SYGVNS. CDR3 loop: CANPGGTGELFF. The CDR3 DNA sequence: TGTGCCAACCCGGGGGGCACCGGGGAGCTGTTTTTT. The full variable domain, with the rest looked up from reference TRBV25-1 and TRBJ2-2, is EADIYQTPRYLVIGTGKKITLECSQTMGHDKMYWYQQDPGMELHLIHYSYGVNSTEKGDLSSESTVSRIRTEHFPLTLESARPSHTSQYLCANPGGTGELFFGEGSRLTVL.

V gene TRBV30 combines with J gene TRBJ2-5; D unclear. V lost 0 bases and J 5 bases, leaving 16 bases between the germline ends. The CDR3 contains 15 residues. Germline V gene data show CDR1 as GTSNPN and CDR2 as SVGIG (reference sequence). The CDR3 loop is CAWSVVSAPRETQYF. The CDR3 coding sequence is TGTGCCTGGAGTGTAGTGAGCGCCCCAAGGGAGACCCAGTACTTC.

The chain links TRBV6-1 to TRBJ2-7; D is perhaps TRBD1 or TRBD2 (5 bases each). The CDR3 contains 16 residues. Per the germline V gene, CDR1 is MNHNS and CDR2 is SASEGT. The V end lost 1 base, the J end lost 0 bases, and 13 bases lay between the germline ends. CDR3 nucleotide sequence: TGTGCCAGCAGTGAAGGGGTTTACGGGGCCTCCTACGAGCAGTACTTC. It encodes CASSEGVYGASYEQYF.